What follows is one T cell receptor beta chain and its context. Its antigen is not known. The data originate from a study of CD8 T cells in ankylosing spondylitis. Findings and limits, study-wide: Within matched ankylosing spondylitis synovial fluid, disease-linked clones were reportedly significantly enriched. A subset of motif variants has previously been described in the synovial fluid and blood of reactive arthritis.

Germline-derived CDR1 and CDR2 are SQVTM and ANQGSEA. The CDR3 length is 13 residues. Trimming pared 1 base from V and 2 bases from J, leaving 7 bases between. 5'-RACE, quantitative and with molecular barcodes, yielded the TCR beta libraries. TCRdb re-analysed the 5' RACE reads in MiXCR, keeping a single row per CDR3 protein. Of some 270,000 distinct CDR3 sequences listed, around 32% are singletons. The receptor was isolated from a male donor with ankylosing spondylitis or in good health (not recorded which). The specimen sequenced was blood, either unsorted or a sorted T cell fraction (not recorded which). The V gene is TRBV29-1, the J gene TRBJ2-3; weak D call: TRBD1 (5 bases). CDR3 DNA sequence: TGCAGCGTTGAAGGCAGGGTCACAGATACGCAGTATTTT. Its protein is CSVEGRVTDTQYF.